This entry features one TCR beta chain sequence. The target of this receptor is not known. Per-base quality was not reported, and no clone a single base away is much larger than it. PBMCs were isolated by Ficoll-Paque density gradient centrifugation. The CDR3, from cysteine to phenylalanine, totals 16 residues. The entry retains the CDR3 DNA only, 48 bases that are in frame from base 1. CDR1 and CDR2 were assigned from the germline V gene as KGHDR and SFDVKD. Clipping removes 4 bases from V and 7 bases from J, with 7 as the unmatched junction base count. Sequencer: Illumina NovaSeq 6000. Using 5'RACE with constant-segment primers, TCRalpha and TCRbeta cDNA libraries were constructed, with sample barcodes and unique molecular identifiers added in the process. Trizol reagent was used to extract RNA from every sample. The libraries were amplified in two PCR steps, and the second step added a second sample barcode and Illumina TruSeq adapters. Sequencing of the libraries was done on an Illumina NovaSeq, producing 2 x 150 bp paired-end reads. Per the authors' processing: The reads were demultiplexed and collapsed into UMI-guided consensus sequences using migec v1.2.7. Using mixcr v2.1.11, UMI consensuses were aligned to TRA and TRB V and J templates and then assembled into clonotypes. A clonotype was counted as expanded or contracted only when both edgeR and NoisET called the clonotype significant, with the noise models trained on biological replicates. For edgeR calls, a false discovery rate-adjusted p below 0.01 and a log2 fold-change threshold of 1 were applied. As an exploratory analysis of dynamics, max-normalized trajectories of the 1000 most abundant clonotypes were examined by PCA with hierarchical clustering. Each responding clone was given a CD4 or CD8 phenotype based on the CD4+ and CD8+ repertoires, which had been sequenced separately. TCRdb's own reprocessing of the public reads used fastp at Q25 and MiXCR and kept productive beta chains. Here each entry gathers all rows of one CDR3 protein and keeps the most common genes and DNA. TCRdb, not the authors, supplied the V and J calls. In all, the sample holds about 110,000 distinct CDR3 sequences, and roughly a sixth of those were seen once. The ten top clones hold roughly 6% of the sample.

The source of the sample is a study of T-cell memory formation after mild COVID-19 (dated by TCRdb to 2020 to 2022). For context, the study as a whole: TCR sequence clusters from the two donors were largely donor specific. The cohort was made up of two young adult volunteers, one female and one male, who were previously healthy. T-cell clones expanding and contracting after mild COVID-19 in two donors were tracked by longitudinal TCRalpha and TCRbeta repertoire sequencing.

What the study reported, not specific to this receptor: Clones contracting from day 15 to 85 had balanced CD4/CD8 phenotypes, while a second wave expanding from day 15 to 37 was biased towards CD4+. SARS-CoV-2 specificity was not confirmed for the second-wave clones peaking on day 37. Some responding clones were detected in pre-infection memory, suggesting pre-existing cross-reactive memory T cells joined the SARS-CoV-2 response. Contracting CD4+ clones turned up mainly in the CM and EM memory subsets, whereas EMRA was where CD8+ clones were enriched. Only a couple of mild cases were covered by the study, and larger cohorts that include severe cases with pre-infection samples were considered necessary.

The receptor was derived from a man between 18 and 35 years old who had mild COVID-19 (a few samples of this study predate the infection). The sample titles of this study are shuffled in the database, so cell type and time point are left out; the donor was told from shared clones. Input material: PBMCs or a T cell subset sorted from them (not recorded which). This receptor chain uses TRBV24-1 and TRBJ2-1, with 12 bases aligning to TRBD2. The sequenced DNA is TGTGCCACCAGTGACCCTAGCGGGGGGGCTATGAATGAGCAGTTCTTC. The translation is CATSDPSGGAMNEQFF.